The present entry profiles one T cell receptor beta chain with its context. This clonotype has just one count. The specificity of this receptor is unknown. Per-base qualities were not stored, and no clone one base away is much larger. A single read constitutes weak evidence. The data stem from a study of T cells in Graves' hyperthyroidism and ophthalmopathy (dated by TCRdb to the late 2010s). Regarding the research as a whole: A discovery cohort of roughly 96 patients, approximately 45 with Graves' ophthalmopathy and 55 to 65 with stable Graves' hyperthyroidism, was used to find distinguishing TCR V-J signatures. The paper reports TCR Vbeta CDR3 sequencing of 130 to 150 peripheral blood samples: around 45 ophthalmopathy, roughly 74 hyperthyroidism and around 17 progressor patients. The roughly 94 discovery patients were randomly divided into training and test sets at a 7:3 ratio. In addition, the study compared T-cell repertoires in thyroid tissue and in blood from six Graves' hyperthyroidism patients. An independent validation cohort of about 19 hyperthyroidism patients and some 15 patients who later progressed to ophthalmopathy tested prospective prediction of ophthalmopathy. After blood sampling, hyperthyroidism patients were treated with methimazole at a starting dose of 30 mg daily, and ophthalmopathy patients were treated with high-dose intravenous methylprednisolone.

The CDR3 holds 14 amino acids from the cysteine to the phenylalanine. The only DNA kept is the CDR3, 42 bases in frame from the first base. CDR1 SGHTA and CDR2 FQGTGA were looked up in the germline V gene. Trimming takes 5 bases off V and 10 bases off J; junction bases not matched to a gene: 9. Stable Graves' hyperthyroidism was defined as no progression to ophthalmopathy during 18 months of follow-up. Hyperthyroidism patients were newly diagnosed, with disease duration under 2 months, and aged 18 to 65 years. Any patient with an uncontrolled infection, another autoimmune disease, pregnancy or lactation was excluded. Diagnoses relied on clinical symptoms, serum thyroxine and TRAb, thyroid ultrasound and orbital computed tomography. Total RNA was extracted using Trizol reagent, and RNA quality was assessed on an Agilent 2100 Bioanalyzer. What the authors observed across the whole study: Sample size was not statistically predetermined, and investigators were not blinded to group allocation. Most expanded thyroid clonotypes (frequency above 0.001) were also detected in blood, suggesting blood repertoires may reflect thyroid immune responses. In validation, the model predicted progression to ophthalmopathy a median of about 5.9 months before onset, with 70% to 71% sensitivity and just under 75% specificity. In cross-validation, a model built on a 13 V-J signature told ophthalmopathy apart from stable hyperthyroidism with approximately 90% sensitivity and around 81% specificity, and in testing the same model reached 80%/75%.

Amplification of TCR beta CDR3 regions was carried out from RNA transcripts. The first round of RT-PCR for the TCR CDR3 was performed with the HTBI primer set and the Qiagen OneStep RT-PCR kit. Libraries were constructed in a second round of multiplex PCR, after which size selection and purification were performed. The libraries were sequenced on an Illumina HiSeq2000 using paired-end 100 bp reads. Regarding the original processing steps: SOAPnuke was used to process the raw data, throwing out any read that contained adapters or uncalled bases, had a mean Phred below 15, or lacked an exact constant-primer or identifier match. COPE v1.2.5 was used to merge high-quality paired reads, and clonotypes were defined as unique nucleotide sequences. MiTCR v1.1 was used to align clonotypes to the IMGT TRBV, TRBD and TRBJ reference segments. The analysis was restricted to V-J combinations with a frequency above 0.0001, which together covered about 99% of the repertoires. The TCS score was defined as the ratio of F50 (clonal expansion) to E x V (chaos), calculated using BLOSUM62-based TCRdist between CDR3 peptides within each V-J. Welch's t-statistics and random forest reduced 500 to 650 V-J features to 13, which were used in a naive Bayes classifier (R e1071). TCRdb redid the processing of the public reads, applying fastp at Q25 and MiXCR, and retained in-frame beta chains. Rows matching on CDR3 protein sequence are summarized as one entry with the most common DNA and genes. The V and J calls, along with clone size, are taken from TCRdb and not from the paper's own processing. Here the sample has about 560,000 distinct CDR3 sequences; about 43% occur a single time. The ten largest clones add up to 8% to 8.5% of the sample.

The sequence came from a woman aged 18-29 years with Graves' hyperthyroidism. Donor details come from another sample of the same person, matched by shared clones. Material: peripheral blood or thyroid tissue (not recorded which). The V and J segments used are TRBV7-3 and TRBJ1-3; TRBD1 lines up with 9 middle nucleotides. The DNA is as follows: TGTGCCAGCAGCCCTACAGGGACAGGGAGTACCATATATTTT. Its protein is CASSPTGTGSTIYF.